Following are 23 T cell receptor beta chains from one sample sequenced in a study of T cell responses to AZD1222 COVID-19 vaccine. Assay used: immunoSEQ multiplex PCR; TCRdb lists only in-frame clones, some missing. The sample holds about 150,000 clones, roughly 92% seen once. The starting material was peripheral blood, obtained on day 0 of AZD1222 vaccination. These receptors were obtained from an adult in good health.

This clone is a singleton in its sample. CDR3 region: CATSDSRTSGTYNEQFF. CDR3 sequence (DNA): TGTGCCACCAGTGATTCGAGGACTAGCGGAACTTACAATGAGCAGTTCTTC. The J gene is TRBJ2-1, the V gene TRBV24-1, with 10 bases identical to TRBD2. The junction had 7 bases not matched to a gene; V was cut back by 2 bases and J by 4 bases. The CDR3 has 17 residues. From germline, CDR1 is KGHDR and CDR2 SFDVKD.

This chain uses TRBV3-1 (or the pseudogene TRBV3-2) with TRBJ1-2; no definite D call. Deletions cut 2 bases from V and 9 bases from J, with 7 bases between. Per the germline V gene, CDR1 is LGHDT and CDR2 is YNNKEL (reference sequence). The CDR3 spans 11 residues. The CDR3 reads CASSQLRRYTF. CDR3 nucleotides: TGTGCCAGCAGCCAACTACGTCGCTACACCTTC.

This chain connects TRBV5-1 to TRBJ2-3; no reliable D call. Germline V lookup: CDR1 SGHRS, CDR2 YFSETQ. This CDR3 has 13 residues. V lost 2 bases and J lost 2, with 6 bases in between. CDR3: CASSFSDTDTQYF. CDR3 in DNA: TGCGCCAGCAGCTTCAGTGACACAGATACGCAGTATTTT.

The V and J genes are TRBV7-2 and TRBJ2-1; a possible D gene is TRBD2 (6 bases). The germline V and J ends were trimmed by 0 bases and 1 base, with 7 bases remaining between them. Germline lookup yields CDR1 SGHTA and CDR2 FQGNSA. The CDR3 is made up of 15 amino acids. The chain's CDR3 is CASSLATRSYNEQFF. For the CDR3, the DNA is TGTGCCAGCAGCTTAGCGACTAGATCCTACAATGAGCAGTTCTTC.

The CDR3 DNA sequence: TGTGCCAGCAGTTCCCACAGACAGGGCTACGAGCAGTACTTC. This sequence encodes CASSSHRQGYEQYF. The chain joins TRBV6-5 to TRBJ2-7; 7 nucleotides match TRBD1. V was pared by 4 bases and J by 3 bases, with 6 bases of the junction left unmatched. CDR1 and CDR2 from the germline V gene are MNHEY and SVGAGI. CDR3 size: 14 residues.

The CDR3 coding sequence is TGCAGTGCAGCACATTATTTGAATCAGTTCTTC. This translates into CSAAHYLNQFF. The rearrangement links TRBV20-1 to TRBJ2-1; no clear D gene. This CDR3 is built from 11 residues. Trimming pared 6 bases from V and 13 bases from J, leaving 16 bases between. CDR1 is DFQATT and CDR2 is SNEGSKA in the germline V gene (reference sequence).

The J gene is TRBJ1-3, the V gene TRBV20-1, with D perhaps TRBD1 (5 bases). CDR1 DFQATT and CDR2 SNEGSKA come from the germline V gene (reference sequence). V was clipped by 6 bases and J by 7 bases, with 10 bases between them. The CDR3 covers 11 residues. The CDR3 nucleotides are TGCAGTGCCAGGGAGGTTAACACCATATATTTT. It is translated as CSAREVNTIYF.

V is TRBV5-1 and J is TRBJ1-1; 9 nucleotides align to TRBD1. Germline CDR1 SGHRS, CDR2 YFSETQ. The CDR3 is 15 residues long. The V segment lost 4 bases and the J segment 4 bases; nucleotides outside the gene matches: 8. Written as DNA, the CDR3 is TGCGCCAGCAGCAAATTGACAGGGGGTGGCACTGAAGCTTTCTTT. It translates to CASSKLTGGGTEAFF.

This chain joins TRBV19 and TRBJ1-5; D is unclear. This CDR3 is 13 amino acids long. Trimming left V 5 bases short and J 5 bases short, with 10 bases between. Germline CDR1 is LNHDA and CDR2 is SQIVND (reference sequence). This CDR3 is CASSLGMYQPQHF. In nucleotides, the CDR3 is TGTGCCAGTAGTCTGGGGATGTATCAGCCCCAGCATTTT.

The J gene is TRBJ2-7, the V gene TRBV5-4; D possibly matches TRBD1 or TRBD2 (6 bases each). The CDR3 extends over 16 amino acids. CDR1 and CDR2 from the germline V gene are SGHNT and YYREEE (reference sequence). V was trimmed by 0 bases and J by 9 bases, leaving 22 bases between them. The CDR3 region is CASSLGGELTGIGQYF. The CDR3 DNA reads TGTGCCAGCAGCTTGGGGGGGGAATTGACAGGAATCGGGCAGTACTTC.

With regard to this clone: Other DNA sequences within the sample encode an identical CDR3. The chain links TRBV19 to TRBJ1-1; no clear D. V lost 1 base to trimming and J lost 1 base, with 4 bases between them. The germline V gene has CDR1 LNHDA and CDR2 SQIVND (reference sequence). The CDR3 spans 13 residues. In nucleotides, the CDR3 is TGTGCCAGTAGTATAGGGGGGAACACTGAAGCTTTCTTT. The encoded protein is CASSIGGNTEAFF.

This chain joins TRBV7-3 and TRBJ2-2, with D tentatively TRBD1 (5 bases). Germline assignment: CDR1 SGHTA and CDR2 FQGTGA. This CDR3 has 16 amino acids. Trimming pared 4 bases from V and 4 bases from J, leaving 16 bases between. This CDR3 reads CASSSNGQGITGELFF. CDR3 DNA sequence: TGTGCCAGCAGCTCGAATGGACAAGGGATCACCGGGGAGCTGTTTTTT.

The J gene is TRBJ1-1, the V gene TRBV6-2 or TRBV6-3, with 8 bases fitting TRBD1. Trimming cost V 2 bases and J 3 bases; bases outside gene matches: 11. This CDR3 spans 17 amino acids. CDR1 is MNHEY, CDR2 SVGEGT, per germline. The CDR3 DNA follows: TGTGCCAGCAGTTACCCTCTCGACAGGGGTGGGTACACTGAAGCTTTCTTT. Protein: CASSYPLDRGGYTEAFF.

The CDR3 region is CASSILGTEQYF. The CDR3 DNA is TGTGCCAGCAGCATACTCGGGACCGAGCAGTACTTC. The chain is built from TRBV5-4 and TRBJ2-7, with D possibly being TRBD1 or TRBD2 (5 bases each). CDR3 size: 12 residues. V was shortened by 4 bases and J by 6 bases, with 11 bases between the two germline ends. From germline, CDR1 is SGHNT and CDR2 YYREEE (reference sequence).

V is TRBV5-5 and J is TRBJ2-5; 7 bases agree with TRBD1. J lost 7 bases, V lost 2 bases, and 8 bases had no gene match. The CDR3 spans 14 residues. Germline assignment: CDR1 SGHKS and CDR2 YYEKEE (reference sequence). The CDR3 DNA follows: TGTGCCAGCAGCTTACGGGACAGAGAAGGGACCCAGTACTTC. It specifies CASSLRDREGTQYF.

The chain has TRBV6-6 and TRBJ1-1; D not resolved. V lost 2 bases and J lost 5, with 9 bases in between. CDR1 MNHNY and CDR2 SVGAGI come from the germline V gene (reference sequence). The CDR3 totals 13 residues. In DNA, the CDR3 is TGTGCCAGCAGTTACGTAGGGCAAACTGAAGCTTTCTTT. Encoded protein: CASSYVGQTEAFF.

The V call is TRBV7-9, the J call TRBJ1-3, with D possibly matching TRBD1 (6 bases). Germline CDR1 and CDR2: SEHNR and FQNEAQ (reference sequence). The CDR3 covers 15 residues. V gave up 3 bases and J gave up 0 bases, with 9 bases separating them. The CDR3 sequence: CASSLSRGSGNTIYF. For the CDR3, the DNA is TGTGCCAGCAGCTTGAGCAGGGGCTCTGGAAACACCATATATTTT.

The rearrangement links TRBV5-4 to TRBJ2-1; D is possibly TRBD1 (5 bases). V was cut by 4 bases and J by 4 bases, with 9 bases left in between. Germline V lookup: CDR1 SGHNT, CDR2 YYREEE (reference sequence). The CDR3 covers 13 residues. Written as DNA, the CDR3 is TGTGCCAGCAGCACGGACACATACAATGAGCAGTTCTTC. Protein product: CASSTDTYNEQFF.

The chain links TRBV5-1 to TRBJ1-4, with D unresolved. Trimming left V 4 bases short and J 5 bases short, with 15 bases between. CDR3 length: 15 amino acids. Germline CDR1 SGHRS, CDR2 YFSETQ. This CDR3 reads CASSPEGQRNEKLFF. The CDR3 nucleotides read TGCGCCAGCAGCCCGGAGGGCCAGAGAAATGAAAAACTGTTTTTT.

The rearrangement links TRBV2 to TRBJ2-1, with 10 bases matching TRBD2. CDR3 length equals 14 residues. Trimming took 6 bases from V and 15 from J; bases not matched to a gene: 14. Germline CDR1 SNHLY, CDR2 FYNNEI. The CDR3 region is CASSQRASGSSWFF. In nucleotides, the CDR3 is TGTGCCAGCAGCCAAAGGGCTAGCGGGAGTTCGTGGTTCTTC.

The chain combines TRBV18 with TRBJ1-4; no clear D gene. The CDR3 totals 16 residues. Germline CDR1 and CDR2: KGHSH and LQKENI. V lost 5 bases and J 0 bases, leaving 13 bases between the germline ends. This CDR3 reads CASSMTLTATNEKLFF. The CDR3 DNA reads TGTGCCAGCTCAATGACACTTACTGCAACTAATGAAAAACTGTTTTTT.

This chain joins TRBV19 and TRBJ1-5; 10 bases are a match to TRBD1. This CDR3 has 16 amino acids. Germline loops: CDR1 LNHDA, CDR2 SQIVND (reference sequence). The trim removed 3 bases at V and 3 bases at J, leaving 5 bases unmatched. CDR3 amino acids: CASSIRDRGLNQPQHF. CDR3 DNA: TGTGCCAGTAGTATCCGGGACAGGGGACTCAATCAGCCCCAGCATTTT.

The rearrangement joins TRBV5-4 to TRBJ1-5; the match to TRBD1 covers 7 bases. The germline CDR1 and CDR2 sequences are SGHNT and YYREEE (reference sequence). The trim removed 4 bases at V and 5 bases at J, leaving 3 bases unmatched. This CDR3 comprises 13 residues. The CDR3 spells CASSQGVDQPQHF. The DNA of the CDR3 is TGTGCCAGCAGCCAGGGGGTCGATCAGCCCCAGCATTTT.